This TCR beta chain originates from a study of T-cell memory formation after mild COVID-19. As for the study in general: The two donors had largely donor-specific TCR clusters.

The CDR3 loop spans 15 amino acids. Per the germline V gene, CDR1 is DFQATT and CDR2 is SNEGSKA (reference sequence). Trimming took 6 bases from V and 6 from J, leaving 24 bases between them. Study observations and caveats: Contracting clones from day 15 to 85 showed balanced CD4/CD8; later expanders favored CD4+. Among CD4+ contracting clones, most were CM and EM, and CD8+ ones EMRA.

The 5'RACE method, run with constant-segment primers, produced TCR alpha and TCR beta cDNA libraries (carrying sample barcodes and UMIs). MiXCR, applied by TCRdb to the 5' RACE reads, yields one record per CDR3 protein. Among roughly 450,000 distinct CDR3 sequences listed, roughly 17% were seen once. Turning to this clonotype: The antigen remains undetermined.

The TCR sequence derives from a man aged 18-30 years who had mild COVID-19 (a few samples of this study predate the infection). Cell type and time point are not known. Sample: PBMCs or a T cell subset sorted from them (not recorded which). The chain is built from TRBV20-1 and TRBJ2-7; D is uncertain. DNA of the CDR3: TGCAGTGCAAACCCTGGACGGTGGAGAGGACCCGAGCAGTACTTC. Translated: CSANPGRWRGPEQYF.